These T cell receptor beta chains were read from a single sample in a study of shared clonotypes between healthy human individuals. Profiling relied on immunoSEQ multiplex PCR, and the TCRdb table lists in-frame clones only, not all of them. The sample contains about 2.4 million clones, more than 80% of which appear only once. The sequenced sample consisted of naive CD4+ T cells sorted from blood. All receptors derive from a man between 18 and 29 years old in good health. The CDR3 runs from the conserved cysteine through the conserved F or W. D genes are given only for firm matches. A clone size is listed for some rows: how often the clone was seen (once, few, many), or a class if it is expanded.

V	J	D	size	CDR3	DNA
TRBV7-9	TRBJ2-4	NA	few	CASSPQNIQYF	TGTGCCAGCAGCCCACAAAACATTCAGTACTTC
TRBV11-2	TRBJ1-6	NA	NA	CASSPRDLYGSPLHF	TGTGCCAGCAGCCCGCGGGACCTCTATGGTTCACCCCTCCACTTT
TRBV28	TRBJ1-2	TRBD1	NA	CASSLRDRGFVGYGYTF	TGTGCCAGCAGTTTACGGGACAGGGGTTTCGTTGGCTATGGCTACACCTTC
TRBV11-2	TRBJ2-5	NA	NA	CASSSKETQYF	TGTGCCAGCAGCTCTAAAGAGACCCAGTACTTC
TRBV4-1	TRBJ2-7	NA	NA	CASSQVFPGVPGGPIYEQYF	TGCGCCAGCAGCCAAGTTTTTCCGGGGGTCCCCGGGGGACCCATCTACGAGCAGTACTTC
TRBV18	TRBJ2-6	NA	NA	CASTGFSGANVLTF	TGTGCCAGCACAGGCTTCTCTGGGGCCAACGTCCTGACTTTC
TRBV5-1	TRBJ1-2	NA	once	CASSLMEGSGYTF	TGCGCCAGCAGCTTGATGGAAGGGTCTGGCTACACCTTC
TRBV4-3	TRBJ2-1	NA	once	CASSLTASKQFF	TGCGCCAGCAGCCTTACGGCCTCGAAGCAGTTCTTC
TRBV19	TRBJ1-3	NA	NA	CASSISGTRSGNTIYF	TGTGCCAGTAGTATATCAGGGACCCGCTCTGGAAACACCATATATTTT
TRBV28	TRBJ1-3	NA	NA	CASLSGGVGNTIYF	TGTGCCAGCCTCTCGGGGGGGGTCGGAAACACCATATATTTT
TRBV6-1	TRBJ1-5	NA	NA	CASNDVRQPQHF	TGTGCCAGCAACGATGTCCGTCAGCCCCAGCATTTT
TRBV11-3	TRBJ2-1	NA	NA	CASSPGRGNNEQFF	TGTGCCAGCAGCCCCGGGCGGGGCAACAATGAGCAGTTCTTC
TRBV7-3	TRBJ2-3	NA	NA	CASSLNGAGDTQYF	TGTGCCAGCAGCTTAAACGGGGCGGGAGATACGCAGTATTTT
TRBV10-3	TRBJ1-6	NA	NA	CAISELAKGYNSPLHF	TGTGCCATCAGTGAGTTGGCCAAGGGCTATAATTCACCCCTCCACTTT
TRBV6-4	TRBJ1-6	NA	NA	CASSETLGSPLHF	TGTGCCAGCAGTGAGACCCTTGGATCACCCCTCCACTTT
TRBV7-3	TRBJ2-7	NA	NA	CASSSDPLSYEQYF	TGTGCCAGCAGCTCTGACCCCCTCTCCTACGAGCAGTACTTC
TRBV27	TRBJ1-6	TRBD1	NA	CASSPDREGASLHF	TGTGCCAGCAGTCCGGACAGGGAAGGGGCATCCCTCCACTTT
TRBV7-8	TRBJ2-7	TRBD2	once	CASSFGLAGNEQYF	TGTGCCAGCAGCTTCGGGCTAGCGGGGAACGAGCAGTACTTC
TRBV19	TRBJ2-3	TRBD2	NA	CASSIPSEWREGPTDTQYF	TGTGCCAGTAGTATTCCGTCCGAGTGGCGGGAGGGCCCGACAGATACGCAGTATTTT
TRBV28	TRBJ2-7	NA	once	CASSSVPMGTYEQYF	TGTGCCAGCAGTTCAGTACCCATGGGGACCTACGAGCAGTACTTC
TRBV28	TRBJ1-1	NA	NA	CASSYHREGTEAFF	TGTGCCAGCAGTTACCACAGGGAGGGCACTGAAGCTTTCTTT
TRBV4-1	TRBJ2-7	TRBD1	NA	CASSRFGQGGTYEQYF	TGCGCCAGCAGCCGATTCGGACAGGGGGGAACCTACGAGCAGTACTTC
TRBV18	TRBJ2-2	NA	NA	CASSPYPLTNTGELFF	TGTGCCAGCTCACCTTACCCACTGACGAACACCGGGGAGCTGTTTTTT
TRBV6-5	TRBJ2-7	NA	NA	CASSYSPWEQYF	TGTGCCAGCAGTTACTCTCCCTGGGAGCAGTACTTC
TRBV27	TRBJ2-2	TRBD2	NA	CASSKLGGTSRNTGELFF	TGTGCCAGCAGCAAATTAGGGGGGACTAGCAGAAACACCGGGGAGCTGTTTTTT
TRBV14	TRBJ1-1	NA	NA	CASSQAPSPNTEAFF	TGTGCCAGCAGCCAAGCTCCCAGCCCGAACACTGAAGCTTTCTTT
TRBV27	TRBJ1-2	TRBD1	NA	CASRDRALRGYTF	TGTGCCAGCAGGGACAGGGCCCTTCGTGGCTACACCTTC